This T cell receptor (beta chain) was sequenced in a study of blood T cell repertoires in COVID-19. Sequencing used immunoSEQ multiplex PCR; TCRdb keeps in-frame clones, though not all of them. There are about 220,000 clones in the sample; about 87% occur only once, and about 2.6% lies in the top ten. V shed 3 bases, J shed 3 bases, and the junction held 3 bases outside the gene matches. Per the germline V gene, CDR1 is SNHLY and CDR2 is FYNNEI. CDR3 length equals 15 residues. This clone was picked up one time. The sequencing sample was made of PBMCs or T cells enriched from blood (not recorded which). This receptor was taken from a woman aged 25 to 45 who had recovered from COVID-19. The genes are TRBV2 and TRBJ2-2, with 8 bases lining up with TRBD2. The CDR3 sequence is CASSDRGGYTGELFF. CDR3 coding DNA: TGTGCCAGCAGTGACCGGGGGGGTTACACCGGGGAGCTGTTTTTT.